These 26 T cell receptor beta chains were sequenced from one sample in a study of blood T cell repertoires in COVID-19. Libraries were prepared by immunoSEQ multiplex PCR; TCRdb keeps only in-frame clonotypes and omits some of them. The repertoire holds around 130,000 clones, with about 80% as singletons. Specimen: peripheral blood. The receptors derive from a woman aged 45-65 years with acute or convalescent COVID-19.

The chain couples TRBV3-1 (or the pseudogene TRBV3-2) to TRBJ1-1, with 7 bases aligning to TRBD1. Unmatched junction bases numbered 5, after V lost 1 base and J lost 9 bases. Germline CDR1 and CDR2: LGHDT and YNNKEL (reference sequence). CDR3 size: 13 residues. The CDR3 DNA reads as TGTGCCAGCAGCCAAGGGAGCAGGGGGAAAGCTTTCTTT. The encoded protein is CASSQGSRGKAFF.

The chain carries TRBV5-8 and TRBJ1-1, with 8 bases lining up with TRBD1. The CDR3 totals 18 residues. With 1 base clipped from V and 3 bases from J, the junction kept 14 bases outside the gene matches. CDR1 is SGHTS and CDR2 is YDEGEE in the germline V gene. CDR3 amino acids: CASSLPDRDGGGYTEAFF. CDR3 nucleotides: TGTGCCAGCAGCTTGCCGGACAGGGATGGGGGTGGATACACTGAAGCTTTCTTT. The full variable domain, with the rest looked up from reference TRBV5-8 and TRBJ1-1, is EAGVTQSPTHLIKTRGQQATLRCSPISGHTSVYWYQQALGLGLQFLLWYDEGEERNRGNFPPRFSGRQFPNYSSELNVNALELEDSALYLCASSLPDRDGGGYTEAFFGQGTRLTVV.

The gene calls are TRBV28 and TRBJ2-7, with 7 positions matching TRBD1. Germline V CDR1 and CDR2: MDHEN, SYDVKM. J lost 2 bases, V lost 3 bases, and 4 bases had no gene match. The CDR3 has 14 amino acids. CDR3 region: CASSFAQGAYEQYF. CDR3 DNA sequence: TGTGCCAGCAGTTTTGCTCAGGGGGCCTACGAGCAGTACTTC.

The DNA of the CDR3 is TGCGCCAGCTTCGTGGGTGGCGGGTTTGAGCAGTTCTTC. Translation: CASFVGGGFEQFF. The J gene is TRBJ2-1, the V gene TRBV10-2; D is perhaps TRBD2 (5 bases). The CDR3 extends over 13 amino acids. The germline V gene has CDR1 WSHSY and CDR2 SAAADI. V lost 8 bases and J lost 9, with 17 bases in between.

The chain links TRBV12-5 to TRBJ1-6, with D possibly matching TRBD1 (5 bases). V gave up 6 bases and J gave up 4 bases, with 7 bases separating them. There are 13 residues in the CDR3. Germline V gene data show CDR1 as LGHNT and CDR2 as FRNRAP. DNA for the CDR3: TGTGCTAGTGGAGGGGATTATAATTCACCCCTCCACTTT. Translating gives CASGGDYNSPLHF.

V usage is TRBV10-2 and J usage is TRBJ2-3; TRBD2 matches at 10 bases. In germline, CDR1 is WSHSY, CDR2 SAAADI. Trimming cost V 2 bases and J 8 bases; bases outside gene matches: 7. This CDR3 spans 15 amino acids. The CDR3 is CASSEVSGGLTTQYF. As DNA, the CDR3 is TGCGCCAGCAGTGAGGTTAGCGGGGGGCTTACTACGCAGTATTTT.

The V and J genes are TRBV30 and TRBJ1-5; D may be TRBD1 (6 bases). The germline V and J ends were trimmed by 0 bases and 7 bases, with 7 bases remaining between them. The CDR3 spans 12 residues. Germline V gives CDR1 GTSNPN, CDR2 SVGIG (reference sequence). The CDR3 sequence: CAWSVRGQPQHF. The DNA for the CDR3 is TGTGCCTGGAGTGTAAGGGGGCAGCCCCAGCATTTT. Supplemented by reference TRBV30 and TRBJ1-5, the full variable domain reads SQTIHQWPATLVQPVGSPLSLECTVEGTSNPNLYWYRQAAGRGLQLLFYSVGIGQISSEVPQNLSASRPQDRQFILSSKKLLLSDSGFYLCAWSVRGQPQHFGDGTRLSIL.

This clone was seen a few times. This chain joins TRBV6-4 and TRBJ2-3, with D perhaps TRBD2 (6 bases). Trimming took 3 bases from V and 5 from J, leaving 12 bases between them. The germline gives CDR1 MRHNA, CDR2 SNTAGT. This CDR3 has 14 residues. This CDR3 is CASSEGGAEDTQYF. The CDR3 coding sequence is TGTGCCAGCAGTGAGGGCGGGGCGGAAGATACGCAGTATTTT.

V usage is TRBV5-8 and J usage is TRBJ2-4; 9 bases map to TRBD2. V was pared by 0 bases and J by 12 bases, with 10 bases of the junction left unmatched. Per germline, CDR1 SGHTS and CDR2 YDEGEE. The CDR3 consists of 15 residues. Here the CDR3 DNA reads TGTGCCAGCAGCTTGGATGGTAGCGGGGGTTACTATCAGTACTTC. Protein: CASSLDGSGGYYQYF.

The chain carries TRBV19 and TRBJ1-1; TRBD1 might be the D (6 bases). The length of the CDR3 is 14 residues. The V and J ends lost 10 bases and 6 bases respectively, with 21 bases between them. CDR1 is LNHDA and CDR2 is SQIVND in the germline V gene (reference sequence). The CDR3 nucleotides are TGTGCCACGGCACGCGGCAGGGGCTATTCTGAAGCTTTCTTT. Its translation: CATARGRGYSEAFF. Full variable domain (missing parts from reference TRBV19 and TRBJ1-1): DGGITQSPKYLFRKEGQNVTLSCEQNLNHDAMYWYRQDPGQGLRLIYYSQIVNDFQKGDIAEGYSVSREKKESFPLTVTSAQKNPTAFYLCATARGRGYSEAFFGQGTRLTVV.

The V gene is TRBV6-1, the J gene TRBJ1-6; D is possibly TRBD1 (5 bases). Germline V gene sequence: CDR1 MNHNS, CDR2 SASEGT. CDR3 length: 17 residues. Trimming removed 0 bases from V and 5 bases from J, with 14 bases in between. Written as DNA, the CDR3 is TGTGCCAGCAGTGAAGCGGGGAGGGGCCCTAATAATTCACCCCTCCACTTT. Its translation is CASSEAGRGPNNSPLHF.

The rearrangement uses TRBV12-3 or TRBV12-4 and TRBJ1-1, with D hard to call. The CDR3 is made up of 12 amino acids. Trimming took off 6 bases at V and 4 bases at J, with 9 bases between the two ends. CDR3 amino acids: CASSTMSTEAFF. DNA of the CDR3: TGTGCCAGCAGCACCATGAGCACTGAAGCTTTCTTT.

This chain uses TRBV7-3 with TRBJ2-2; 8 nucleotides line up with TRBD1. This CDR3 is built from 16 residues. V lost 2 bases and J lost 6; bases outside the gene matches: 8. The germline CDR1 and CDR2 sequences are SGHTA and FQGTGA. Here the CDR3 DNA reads TGTGCCAGCAGCTTAGGGGACAGGAACATCGCCGGGGAGCTGTTTTTT. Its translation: CASSLGDRNIAGELFF.

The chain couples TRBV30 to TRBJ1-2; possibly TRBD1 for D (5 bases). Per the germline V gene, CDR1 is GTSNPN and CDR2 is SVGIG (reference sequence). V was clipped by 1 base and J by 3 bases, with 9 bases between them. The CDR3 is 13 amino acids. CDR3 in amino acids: CAWSAGQDYGYTF. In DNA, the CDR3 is TGTGCCTGGAGTGCAGGGCAGGACTATGGCTACACCTTC.

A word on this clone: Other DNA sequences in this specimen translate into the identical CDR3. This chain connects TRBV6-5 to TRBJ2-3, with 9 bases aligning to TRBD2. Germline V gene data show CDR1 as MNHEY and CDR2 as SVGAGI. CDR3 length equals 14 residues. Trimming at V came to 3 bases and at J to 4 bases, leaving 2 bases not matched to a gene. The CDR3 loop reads CASSYSGGADTQYF. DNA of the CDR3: TGTGCCAGCAGTTATAGCGGGGGTGCAGATACGCAGTATTTT.

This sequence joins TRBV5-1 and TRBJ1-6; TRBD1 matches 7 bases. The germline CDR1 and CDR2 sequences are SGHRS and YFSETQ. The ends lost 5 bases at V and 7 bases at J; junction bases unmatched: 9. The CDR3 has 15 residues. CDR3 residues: CASRPTGDPNSPLHF. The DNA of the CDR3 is TGCGCCAGCAGACCTACAGGGGATCCGAATTCACCCCTCCACTTT.

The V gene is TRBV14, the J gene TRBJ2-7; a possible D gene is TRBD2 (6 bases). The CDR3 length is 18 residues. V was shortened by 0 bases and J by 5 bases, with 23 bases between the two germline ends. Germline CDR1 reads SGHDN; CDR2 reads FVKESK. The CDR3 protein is CASSQDHFFLEGTDEQYF. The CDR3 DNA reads TGTGCCAGCAGCCAAGATCATTTTTTTTTGGAGGGGACGGACGAGCAGTACTTC.

The CDR3 protein is CASSPGSRDQPQHF. The CDR3 DNA follows: TGTGCCAGCTCACCAGGTTCCAGGGATCAGCCCCAGCATTTT. V gene TRBV18 combines with J gene TRBJ1-5, with D possibly TRBD1 on 5 matching bases. V lost 2 bases and J 5 bases, leaving 10 bases between the germline ends. This CDR3 spans 14 amino acids. Germline V gene sequence: CDR1 KGHSH, CDR2 LQKENI.

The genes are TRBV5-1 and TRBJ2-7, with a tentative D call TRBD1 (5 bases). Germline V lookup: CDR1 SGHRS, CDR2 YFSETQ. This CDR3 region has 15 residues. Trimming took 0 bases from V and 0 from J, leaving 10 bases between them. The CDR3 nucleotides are TGCGCCAGCAGCTTGGAGCCAGGGCTCTCCTACGAGCAGTACTTC. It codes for CASSLEPGLSYEQYF.

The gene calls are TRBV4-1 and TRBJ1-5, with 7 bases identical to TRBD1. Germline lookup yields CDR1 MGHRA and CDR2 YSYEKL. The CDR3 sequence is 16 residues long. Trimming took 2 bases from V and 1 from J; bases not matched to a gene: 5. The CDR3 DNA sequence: TGCGCCAGCAGCCAATCAGGGACAGTCAGCAATCAGCCCCAGCATTTT. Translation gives CASSQSGTVSNQPQHF.

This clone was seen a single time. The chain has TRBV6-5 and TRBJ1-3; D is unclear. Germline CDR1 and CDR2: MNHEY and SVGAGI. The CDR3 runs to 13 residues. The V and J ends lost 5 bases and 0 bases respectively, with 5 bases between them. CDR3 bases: TGTGCCAGCAGTACTATCTCTGGAAACACCATATATTTT. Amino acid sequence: CASSTISGNTIYF.

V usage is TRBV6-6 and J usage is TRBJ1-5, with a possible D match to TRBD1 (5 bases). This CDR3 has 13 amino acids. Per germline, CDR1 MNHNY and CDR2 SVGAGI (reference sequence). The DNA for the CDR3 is TGTGCTACGGGCAGGGCCAGGCTTCAGCCCCAGCATTTT. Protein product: CATGRARLQPQHF.

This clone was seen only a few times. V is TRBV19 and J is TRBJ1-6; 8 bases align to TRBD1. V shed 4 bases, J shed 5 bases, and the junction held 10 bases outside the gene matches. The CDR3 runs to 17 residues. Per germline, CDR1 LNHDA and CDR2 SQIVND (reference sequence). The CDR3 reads CASSRSTTGGNNSPLHF. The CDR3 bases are TGTGCCAGTAGTAGGTCCACCACAGGGGGTAATAATTCACCCCTCCACTTT.

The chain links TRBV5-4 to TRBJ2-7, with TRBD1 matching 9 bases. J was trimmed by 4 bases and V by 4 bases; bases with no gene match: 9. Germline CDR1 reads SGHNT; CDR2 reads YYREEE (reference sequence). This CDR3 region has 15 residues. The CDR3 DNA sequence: TGTGCCAGCAGCCCGGGACAGGGTAAGGGGTACGAGCAGTACTTC. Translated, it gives CASSPGQGKGYEQYF.

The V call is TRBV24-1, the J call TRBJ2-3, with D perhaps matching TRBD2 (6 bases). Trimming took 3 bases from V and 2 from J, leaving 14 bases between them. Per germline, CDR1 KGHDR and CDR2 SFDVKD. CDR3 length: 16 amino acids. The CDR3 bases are TGTGCCACCAGTGATGTGGGTGGGGGGTCCACAGATACGCAGTATTTT. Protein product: CATSDVGGGSTDTQYF.

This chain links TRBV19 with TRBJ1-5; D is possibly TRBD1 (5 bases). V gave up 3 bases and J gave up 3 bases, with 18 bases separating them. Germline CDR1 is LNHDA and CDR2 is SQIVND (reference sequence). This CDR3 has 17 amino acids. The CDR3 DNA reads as TGTGCCAGTAGTATTGGCGGGGGGTTCGGGGACAATCAGCCCCAGCATTTT. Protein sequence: CASSIGGGFGDNQPQHF. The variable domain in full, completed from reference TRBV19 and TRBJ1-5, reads DGGITQSPKYLFRKEGQNVTLSCEQNLNHDAMYWYRQDPGQGLRLIYYSQIVNDFQKGDIAEGYSVSREKKESFPLTVTSAQKNPTAFYLCASSIGGGFGDNQPQHFGDGTRLSIL.